This TCR beta chain was profiled in a study of T cell changes during pregnancy in multiple sclerosis. Sequencing used immunoSEQ multiplex PCR; TCRdb keeps in-frame clones, though not all of them. The profile shows more than 75,000 clones, approximately 92% of them singletons. This clone was picked up a small number of times. Trimming stripped 4 bases from V and 0 bases from J, with 10 bases between. The CDR3 runs 14 residues. Germline loops: CDR1 SNHLY, CDR2 FYNNEI. The sequence was collected from a female donor with multiple sclerosis, enrolled in a pregnancy study. The gene calls are TRBV2 and TRBJ2-7, with D perhaps matching TRBD1 (6 bases). Specimen: peripheral blood, collected in the first trimester of pregnancy. CDR3 coding DNA: TGTGCCAGCAGTGTAGACAGGAGCTCCTACGAGCAGTACTTC. Amino acid sequence: CASSVDRSSYEQYF.